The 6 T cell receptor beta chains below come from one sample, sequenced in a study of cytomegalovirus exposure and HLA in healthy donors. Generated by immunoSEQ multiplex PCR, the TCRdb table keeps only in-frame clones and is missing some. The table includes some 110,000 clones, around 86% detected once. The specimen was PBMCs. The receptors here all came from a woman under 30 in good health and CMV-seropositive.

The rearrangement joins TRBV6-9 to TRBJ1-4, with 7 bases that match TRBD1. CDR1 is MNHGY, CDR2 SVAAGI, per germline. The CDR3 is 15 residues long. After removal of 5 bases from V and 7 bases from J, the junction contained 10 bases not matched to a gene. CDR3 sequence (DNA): TGTGCCAGCAGTCAGCGACAGGGATGGTTTGAAAAACTGTTTTTT. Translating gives CASSQRQGWFEKLFF.

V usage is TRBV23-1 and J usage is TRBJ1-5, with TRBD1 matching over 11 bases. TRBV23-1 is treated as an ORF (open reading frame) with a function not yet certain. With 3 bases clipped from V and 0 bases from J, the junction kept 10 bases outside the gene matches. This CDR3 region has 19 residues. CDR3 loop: CASSQSGQGEYYSNQPQHF. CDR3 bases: TGCGCCAGCAGTCAGTCGGGACAGGGGGAATATTATAGCAATCAGCCCCAGCATTTT.

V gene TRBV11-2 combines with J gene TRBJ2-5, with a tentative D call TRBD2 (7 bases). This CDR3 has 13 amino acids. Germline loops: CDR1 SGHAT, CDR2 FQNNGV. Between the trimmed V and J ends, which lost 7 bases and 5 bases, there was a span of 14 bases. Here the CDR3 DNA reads TGTGCCAGCACCGTGGGGGGGCGGGAGACCCAGTACTTC. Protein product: CASTVGGRETQYF. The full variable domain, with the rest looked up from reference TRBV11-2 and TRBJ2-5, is EAGVAQSPRYKIIEKRQSVAFWCNPISGHATLYWYQQILGQGPKLLIQFQNNGVVDDSQLPKDRFSAERLKGVDSTLKIQPAKLEDSAVYLCASTVGGRETQYFGPGTRLLVL.

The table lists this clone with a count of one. The CDR3 nucleotides are TGTGCCAGCAGCGTAGGGGGGGATCCCTCCACTTACGAGCAGTACTTC. Translation gives CASSVGGDPSTYEQYF. The V and J genes are TRBV9 and TRBJ2-7; D is possibly TRBD2 (6 bases). Trimming pared 0 bases from V and 4 bases from J, leaving 17 bases between. Germline V CDR1 and CDR2: SGDLS, YYNGEE. The CDR3 extends over 16 amino acids.

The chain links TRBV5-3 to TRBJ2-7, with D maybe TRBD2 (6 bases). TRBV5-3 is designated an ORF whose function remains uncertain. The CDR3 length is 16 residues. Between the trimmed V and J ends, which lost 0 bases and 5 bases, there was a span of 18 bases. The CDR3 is CARSLAIRTEGHEQYF. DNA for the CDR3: TGTGCCAGAAGCTTGGCGATTAGGACGGAGGGCCACGAGCAGTACTTC.

CDR3 loop: CASSTGTGKSYNEQFF. Here the CDR3 DNA reads TGTGCCAGCAGCACCGGGACAGGGAAATCCTACAATGAGCAGTTCTTC. The rearrangement joins TRBV5-4 to TRBJ2-1; 9 nucleotides align to TRBD1. Trimming at V came to 4 bases and at J to 1 base, leaving 6 bases not matched to a gene. Germline lookup yields CDR1 SGHNT and CDR2 YYREEE (reference sequence). The CDR3 contains 16 residues.